These 22 T cell receptor beta chains came from one sample sequenced in a study of post-analysis software for immune sequencing data. General study results and limits: The five TRBV segments detected at higher frequency in patients than in controls included TRBV5-6, TRBV5-1 and TRBV20-1.

Their specific antigens are unknown. Unique molecular identifiers were present in the TCR beta cDNA libraries. TCRdb processed the PCR reads anew with MiXCR; each CDR3 protein has one entry. This table holds 650,000 to 850,000 distinct CDR3 sequences, about 57% found once. What was sequenced was blood. The receptors here all came from a girl between 5 and 17 years old with multiple sclerosis.

The chain couples TRBV20-1 to TRBJ2-1, with D uncertain. The CDR3 has 13 amino acids. V was clipped by 5 bases and J by 5 bases, with 13 bases between them. Per the germline V gene, CDR1 is DFQATT and CDR2 is SNEGSKA (reference sequence). CDR3 sequence: CSADPGPDNEQFF. The CDR3 DNA reads TGCAGTGCTGACCCCGGGCCCGACAATGAGCAGTTCTTC.

This clonotype was counted a few times. The chain recombines TRBV6-6 with TRBJ2-7; TRBD1 agrees at 7 bases. Losses at the gene ends were 7 bases for V and 2 bases for J; bases not matched to a gene: 11. The CDR3 extends over 15 amino acids. In germline, CDR1 is MNHNY, CDR2 SVGAGI (reference sequence). DNA for the CDR3: TGTGCCAGCAATACCAACAGGGGTACCACCTACGAGCAGTACTTC. Translated, it gives CASNTNRGTTYEQYF.

The V call is TRBV7-3, the J call TRBJ2-7; 8 bases agree with TRBD2. The DNA end is more similar to TRBJ2-1, so the J call may be wrong. CDR3 length: 16 residues. The germline gives CDR1 SGHTA, CDR2 FQGTGA. The CDR3 region has the DNA TGTGCCAGCAGCTTAATGGGCGCGAGCGGGAGTCATGAGCAGTTCTTC. Encoded protein: CASSLMGASGSHEQFF.

The rearrangement links TRBV20-1 to TRBJ2-1; the D gene could be TRBD1 or TRBD2 (6 bases each). V lost 0 bases and J 3 bases, leaving 9 bases between the germline ends. CDR3 length: 14 residues. Per germline, CDR1 DFQATT and CDR2 SNEGSKA (reference sequence). This CDR3 is CSAREGGGYNEQFF. The CDR3 coding sequence is TGCAGTGCTAGAGAGGGGGGCGGCTACAATGAGCAGTTCTTC.

The rearrangement uses TRBV7-2 and TRBJ2-3; D unresolved. With 6 bases removed from V and 2 bases from J, the gap between germline ends came to 9 bases. In germline, CDR1 is SGHTA, CDR2 FQGNSA. The CDR3 spans 13 residues. For the CDR3, the DNA is TGTGCCAGCAGTAGACCTCTCACAGATACGCAGTATTTT. It codes for CASSRPLTDTQYF.

V usage is TRBV7-3 and J usage is TRBJ2-2; 8 bases fit TRBD2. The CDR3 runs to 19 residues. The germline V gene encodes CDR1 SGHTA and CDR2 FQGTGA. The ends lost 6 bases at V and 6 bases at J; junction bases unmatched: 21. DNA for the CDR3: TGTGCCAGCAGTCAAATCGGTGGCGGGGGGTCGAATCATGCCGGGGAGCTGTTTTTT. The encoded protein is CASSQIGGGGSNHAGELFF.

This clonotype was seen more than once but under ten times. The V and J genes are TRBV20-1 and TRBJ2-7; the D is unclear. The V end lost 5 bases, the J end lost 6 bases, and 11 bases lay between the germline ends. Germline CDR1 DFQATT, CDR2 SNEGSKA (reference sequence). There are 11 residues in the CDR3. Here the CDR3 reads CSAGFGSEQYF. CDR3 DNA: TGCAGTGCTGGGTTTGGTAGCGAGCAGTACTTC.

This clonotype was seen a few times. J is TRBJ1-2 and V is TRBV5-1, with 7 bases matching TRBD1. In germline, CDR1 is SGHRS, CDR2 YFSETQ. After removal of 4 bases from V and 3 bases from J, the junction contained 6 bases not matched to a gene. The CDR3 loop spans 14 amino acids. CDR3 loop: CASSAPGTDYGYTF. The CDR3 bases are TGCGCCAGCAGCGCCCCCGGGACAGACTATGGCTACACCTTC.

This clonotype was observed a few times. The genes are TRBV29-1 and TRBJ1-2, with TRBD1 identical over 7 bases. Trimming at V came to 3 bases and at J to 4 bases, leaving 5 bases not matched to a gene. The CDR3 has 13 amino acids. Germline V lookup: CDR1 SQVTM, CDR2 ANQGSEA. CDR3 DNA: TGCAGCGTTGAGCCGACAGGGCTCTATGGCTACACCTTC. Protein sequence: CSVEPTGLYGYTF. The variable domain in full, with the rest retrieved from reference TRBV29-1 and TRBJ1-2, is SAVISQKPSRDICQRGTSLTIQCQVDSQVTMMFWYRQQPGQSLTLIATANQGSEATYESGFVIDKFPISRPNLTFSTLTVSNMSPEDSSIYLCSVEPTGLYGYTFGSGTRLTVV.

The chain uses TRBV15 and TRBJ2-1; 13 nucleotides align to TRBD2. The CDR3 spans 20 residues. V shed 2 bases and J 2 bases; nucleotides not matched to a gene: 12. Germline V gene data show CDR1 as LNHNV and CDR2 as YYDKDF (reference sequence). CDR3: CATSRSRGLAGAIPYNEQFF. The DNA of the CDR3 is TGTGCCACCAGCAGATCCCGAGGACTAGCGGGAGCGATCCCCTACAATGAGCAGTTCTTC.

This clonotype has a handful of counts. The CDR3 protein is CASSPQRGGVNTEAFF. The CDR3, as DNA: TGTGCCAGCAGTCCCCAGCGGGGGGGGGTGAACACTGAAGCTTTCTTT. The rearrangement joins TRBV6-6 to TRBJ1-1; weak D call: TRBD1 (5 bases). Trimming left V 5 bases short and J 0 bases short, with 16 bases between. The CDR3 is 16 residues long. The germline CDR1 and CDR2 sequences are MNHNY and SVGAGI (reference sequence).

The chain is built from TRBV18 and TRBJ2-7; D is perhaps TRBD1 (6 bases). The germline CDR1 and CDR2 sequences are KGHSH and LQKENI. This CDR3 has 15 amino acids. Trimming shortened V by 2 bases and J by 4 bases, and 15 bases separated the two germline ends. The CDR3 reads CASSPSNRVGYEQYF. In DNA, the CDR3 is TGTGCCAGCTCACCAAGTAACAGGGTTGGATACGAGCAGTACTTC. Filled out from reference TRBV18 and TRBJ2-7, the complete variable domain reads NAGVMQNPRHLVRRRGQEARLRCSPMKGHSHVYWYRQLPEEGLKFMVYLQKENIIDESGMPKERFSAEFPKEGPSILRIQQVVRGDSAAYFCASSPSNRVGYEQYFGPGTRLTVT.

This clonotype was picked up a small number of times. The CDR3 reads CASSALSGSYEQYF. The CDR3 DNA follows: TGTGCCAGCAGCGCCCTAAGCGGATCCTACGAGCAGTACTTC. V and J are TRBV9 and TRBJ2-7; D might be TRBD2 (5 bases). V lost 3 bases to trimming and J lost 1 base, with 11 bases between them. Germline CDR1 reads SGDLS; CDR2 reads YYNGEE. The length of the CDR3 is 14 residues.

With respect to this clonotype: An end of the junction differs from the germline gene, which may be a read error. The chain joins TRBV6-2 or TRBV6-3 to TRBJ2-3, with D possibly being TRBD2 (5 bases). The CDR3 has 14 residues. Germline lookup yields CDR1 MNHEY and CDR2 SVGEGT. The DNA for the CDR3 is TGTGCCGGCAGTTACGCCGGACTCAGGGATACGCAGTATTTT. Protein sequence: CAGSYAGLRDTQYF.

The chain's CDR3 is CASSPGRPQETQYF. CDR3 in DNA: TGCGCCAGCAGCCCGGGACGGCCCCAAGAGACCCAGTACTTC. V is TRBV4-1 and J is TRBJ2-5, with D perhaps being TRBD1 or TRBD2 (5 bases each). The germline gives CDR1 MGHRA, CDR2 YSYEKL. This CDR3 region has 14 residues. The V gene lost 4 bases and the J gene lost 1 base, with 10 bases spanning the gap.

The chain combines TRBV7-9 with TRBJ1-2; D might be TRBD1 (5 bases). The CDR3 sequence is 14 residues long. Germline V lookup: CDR1 SEHNR, CDR2 FQNEAQ (reference sequence). Trimming left V 1 base short and J 5 bases short, with 11 bases between. Here the CDR3 DNA reads TGTGCCAGCAGCTTAGATGTCAGGGATTATGGCTACACCTTC. It codes for CASSLDVRDYGYTF. The full variable domain, its missing parts supplied by reference TRBV7-9 and TRBJ1-2, is DTGVSQNPRHKITKRGQNVTFRCDPISEHNRLYWYRQTLGQGPEFLTYFQNEAQLEKSRLLSDRFSAERPKGSFSTLEIQRTEQGDSAMYLCASSLDVRDYGYTFGSGTRLTVV.

This chain links TRBV12-3 or TRBV12-4 with TRBJ1-2; no definite D call. V dropped 6 bases and J dropped 2 bases, with 10 bases sitting between them. The CDR3 runs to 13 residues. In DNA, the CDR3 is TGTGCCAGCAGACAGACGGGGAACTATGGCTACACCTTC. It yields the protein CASRQTGNYGYTF.

This clonotype turned up a few times. The rearrangement joins TRBV5-8 to TRBJ1-1; D is possibly TRBD1 (6 bases). Trimming took 0 bases from V and 3 from J, leaving 15 bases between them. The CDR3 has 16 residues. Germline-derived CDR1 and CDR2 are SGHTS and YDEGEE. DNA for the CDR3: TGTGCCAGCAGCTTGGATTGGAGGGGGGCGGACACTGAAGCTTTCTTT. It specifies CASSLDWRGADTEAFF.

The gene calls are TRBV28 and TRBJ2-4; 12 nucleotides match TRBD2. The end of the DNA fits TRBJ2-7 better, so the J call may be wrong. CDR1 MDHEN and CDR2 SYDVKM come from the germline V gene. The CDR3 loop spans 15 amino acids. Here the CDR3 DNA reads TGTGCCAGCAGCCCTACTAGCGGGAGGTTCTACGAGCAGTACTTC. This translates into CASSPTSGRFYEQYF.

The chain uses TRBV5-1 and TRBJ2-7; tentative D call: TRBD2 (6 bases). The CDR3 loop spans 15 amino acids. V lost 0 bases and J lost 5, with 15 bases in between. The germline V gene encodes CDR1 SGHRS and CDR2 YFSETQ. CDR3 bases: TGCGCCAGCAGCTTGGTTACCGGGAGTATCGACGAGCAGTACTTC. It encodes CASSLVTGSIDEQYF.

This clonotype was recorded a few times. This sequence joins TRBV20-1 and TRBJ1-1; D is possibly TRBD1 (5 bases). The CDR3 sequence is 13 residues long. The V and J ends lost 6 bases and 4 bases respectively, with 15 bases between them. Germline CDR1 is DFQATT and CDR2 is SNEGSKA (reference sequence). The CDR3 sequence: CSAGLPGGTEAFF. CDR3 DNA sequence: TGCAGTGCGGGACTACCAGGTGGCACTGAAGCTTTCTTT.

The table lists this clonotype with a count of one. The chain couples TRBV5-5 to TRBJ2-4; the D is unclear. Germline lookup yields CDR1 SGHKS and CDR2 YYEKEE (reference sequence). This CDR3 region has 14 residues. The V end was cut by 0 bases, the J end by 0 bases, with 4 bases between. The CDR3 sequence: CASSLAIAKNIQYF. The CDR3 region has the DNA TGTGCCAGCAGCTTGGCTATAGCCAAAAACATTCAGTACTTC.